Listed below are T cell receptor beta chains from one sample, sequenced in a study of T cell responses to AZD1222 COVID-19 vaccine. Repertoires were generated with immunoSEQ multiplex PCR, while TCRdb's copy carries only in-frame clones and drops some. Among roughly 160,000 clones listed, roughly 89% were seen once. The sample consisted of peripheral blood, taken 28 days after the second AZD1222 dose. The receptors were gathered from an adult who received the AZD1222 COVID-19 vaccine. Both conserved end residues are part of each CDR3. Fields, in order: J gene, clone size, V gene, D gene, CDR3 protein, CDR3 DNA. D genes are given only for firm matches. Part of the rows lack a size; the others show once, few, many or a class for expanded clones.

TRBJ1-5 | . | TRBV7-2 | TRBD1 | CASSLVSRGNNQPQHF | TGTGCCAGCAGCTTAGTTTCCAGGGGGAACAATCAGCCCCAGCATTTT
TRBJ2-3 | . | TRBV27 | . | CASSTAGGTDTQYF | TGTGCCAGCAGTACGGCAGGGGGCACAGATACGCAGTATTTT
TRBJ1-4 | . | TRBV19 | . | CASRMGNEKLFF | TGTGCCAGTCGCATGGGTAATGAAAAACTGTTTTTT
TRBJ2-1 | . | TRBV19 | TRBD1 | CASSPRGGTGIDEQFF | TGTGCCAGTAGTCCACGGGGCGGGACAGGAATTGATGAGCAGTTCTTC
TRBJ1-1 | . | TRBV6-5 | . | CASSLSMNTEAFF | TGTGCCAGCAGCTTATCCATGAACACTGAAGCTTTCTTT
TRBJ2-4 | . | TRBV18 | . | CASSPRSRENIQYF | TGTGCCAGCTCACCCCGCAGCCGAGAAAACATTCAGTACTTC
TRBJ1-2 | . | TRBV2 | . | CASTVRGGDYGYTF | TGTGCCAGCACAGTGCGGGGAGGGGACTATGGCTACACCTTC
TRBJ2-7 | . | TRBV12-3/TRBV12-4 | TRBD1 | CASRGPGQGAYF | TGTGCCAGCAGGGGACCCGGACAGGGAGCGTACTTC
TRBJ2-5 | . | TRBV15 | TRBD1 | CATSRDRVVETQYF | TGTGCCACCAGCAGGGACAGGGTTGTCGAGACCCAGTACTTC
TRBJ2-1 | . | TRBV5-1 | TRBD2 | CASTSGGASYNEQFF | TGCGCCAGCACCAGCGGGGGGGCTTCCTACAATGAGCAGTTCTTC
TRBJ2-7 | . | TRBV5-1 | . | CASSLGGAFGYEQYF | TGCGCCAGCAGCTTGGGAGGGGCCTTCGGCTACGAGCAGTACTTC
TRBJ1-4 | . | TRBV5-6 | TRBD1 | CASSLVRDSRNEKLFF | TGTGCCAGCAGCTTGGTCCGGGACAGCCGTAATGAAAAACTGTTTTTT
TRBJ1-5 | . | TRBV7-8 | TRBD1 | CASSLQTGPNQPQHF | TGTGCCAGCAGCTTACAGACAGGGCCAAATCAGCCCCAGCATTTT
TRBJ1-1 | . | TRBV10-2 | TRBD1 | CASKSGGESTEAFF | TGCGCCAGCAAGTCAGGGGGGGAGAGCACTGAAGCTTTCTTT
TRBJ1-3 | . | TRBV7-6 | TRBD1 | CASSLDFATGGTSGNTIYF | TGTGCCAGCAGCTTAGATTTCGCGACAGGGGGAACCTCCGGAAACACCATATATTTT
TRBJ2-7 | . | TRBV6-5 | . | CASSPALRGAEQYF | TGTGCCAGCTCACCCGCCCTGAGGGGGGCCGAGCAGTACTTC
TRBJ1-6 | . | TRBV27 | . | CASSPAPETPLHF | TGTGCCAGCAGTCCGGCCCCCGAGACTCCCCTCCACTTT
TRBJ2-1 | . | TRBV28 | . | CASSLRLILSSYNEQFF | TGTGCCAGCAGTTTACGCCTTATCCTAAGCTCCTACAATGAGCAGTTCTTC
TRBJ1-5 | . | TRBV2 | TRBD1 | CASSGTGNQPQHF | TGTGCCAGCAGTGGGACAGGGAATCAGCCCCAGCATTTT
TRBJ2-7 | . | TRBV29-1 | TRBD2 | CSVEGALAGGGEQYF | TGCAGCGTTGAAGGCGCGCTAGCGGGGGGAGGGGAGCAGTACTTC
TRBJ2-3 | . | TRBV2 | . | CASSSGDTQYF | TGTGCCAGCAGTTCCGGGGATACGCAGTATTTT
TRBJ2-5 | . | TRBV5-6 | . | CASSFTGYQETQYF | TGTGCCAGCAGCTTCACAGGGTACCAAGAGACCCAGTACTTC
TRBJ2-1 | . | TRBV5-1 | TRBD2 | CASSRGGSGGSYNEQFF | TGCGCCAGCAGCCGAGGGGGGAGCGGGGGCTCCTACAATGAGCAGTTCTTC
TRBJ1-1 | once | TRBV25-1 | . | CASSMQGPFNTEAFF | TGTGCCAGCAGTATGCAGGGGCCTTTTAACACTGAAGCTTTCTTT
TRBJ2-1 | . | TRBV6-5 | . | CASSPGEGWNEQFF | TGTGCCAGCTCCCCGGGAGAGGGGTGGAATGAGCAGTTCTTC
TRBJ1-1 | . | TRBV18 | . | CASSPQPGTLEAFF | TGTGCCAGCTCACCACAGCCCGGGACACTTGAAGCTTTCTTT
TRBJ2-5 | few | TRBV5-1 | . | CASSKLEGGETQYF | TGCGCCAGCAGTAAACTAGAGGGCGGAGAGACCCAGTACTTC
TRBJ1-3 | . | TRBV29-1 | TRBD1 | CSVDRGLGGNTIYF | TGCAGCGTCGACAGGGGACTGGGGGGAAACACCATATATTTT
TRBJ1-2 | . | TRBV7-2 | . | CASSLALAGLYDGYTF | TGTGCCAGCAGCTTAGCGTTGGCGGGCCTATACGATGGCTACACCTTC
TRBJ1-5 | . | TRBV6-6 | TRBD1 | CASSRTWDRSNQPQHF | TGTGCCAGCAGTCGAACCTGGGACAGATCAAATCAGCCCCAGCATTTT
TRBJ2-1 | . | TRBV25-1 | TRBD2 | CASSEGRGVHNEQFF | TGTGCCAGCAGTGAAGGGAGGGGAGTCCACAATGAGCAGTTCTTC
TRBJ2-7 | once | TRBV27 | TRBD1 | CASSPRDRIYEQYF | TGTGCCAGCAGTCCCAGGGACAGGATCTACGAGCAGTACTTC
TRBJ1-6 | . | TRBV5-1 | . | CASSLESGRGSPLHF | TGCGCCAGCAGCTTGGAATCCGGGAGAGGGTCACCCCTCCACTTT
TRBJ1-2 | few | TRBV11-2 | . | CASSLLRNYGYTF | TGTGCCAGCAGCTTACTCCGCAACTATGGCTACACCTTC
TRBJ2-7 | . | TRBV7-8 | TRBD2 | CASSLFGGEGYEQYF | TGTGCCAGCAGCTTGTTCGGTGGGGAGGGGTACGAGCAGTACTTC
TRBJ1-3 | . | TRBV19 | TRBD1 | CASRNQGAGGNTIYF | TGTGCCAGTAGGAATCAGGGGGCCGGTGGAAACACCATATATTTT
TRBJ1-1 | . | TRBV5-1 | . | CASSLEGGNTEAFF | TGCGCCAGCAGCTTGGAGGGGGGGAACACTGAAGCTTTCTTT